The 17 T cell receptor beta chains below come from one sample, sequenced in a study of T cell repertoires in urothelial bladder cancer. Clones were sequenced by immunoSEQ multiplex PCR, and TCRdb holds only the in-frame ones, with some missing. The profile shows over 10,000 clones, 66% of them singletons. The sequencing sample was made of tumor-infiltrating cells from bladder cancer. The receptors here all came from a human donor with urothelial carcinoma.

This clone was recorded a few times. The J gene is TRBJ1-6, the V gene TRBV7-9; D is perhaps TRBD1 (5 bases). Trimming took off 3 bases at V and 9 bases at J, with 12 bases between the two ends. There are 14 residues in the CDR3. The V gene's germline CDR1 is SEHNR and CDR2 FQNEAQ (reference sequence). CDR3 coding DNA: TGTGCCAGCAGCTTGGGGCAGGGAGGTTCACCCCTCCACTTT. Its translation: CASSLGQGGSPLHF. The whole variable domain, remainder taken from reference TRBV7-9 and TRBJ1-6, is DTGVSQNPRHKITKRGQNVTFRCDPISEHNRLYWYRQTLGQGPEFLTYFQNEAQLEKSRLLSDRFSAERPKGSFSTLEIQRTEQGDSAMYLCASSLGQGGSPLHFGNGTRLTVT.

The rearrangement joins TRBV7-8 to TRBJ1-4; TRBD1 matches 8 bases. Germline-derived CDR1 and CDR2 are SGHVS and FQNEAQ. The CDR3 length is 17 residues. V was pared by 3 bases and J by 0 bases, with 6 bases of the junction left unmatched. The CDR3 reads CASSFGQGAATNEKLFF. The CDR3 DNA follows: TGTGCCAGCAGCTTCGGACAGGGAGCCGCAACTAATGAAAAACTGTTTTTT.

The rearrangement links TRBV18 to TRBJ2-3; 9 bases are a match to TRBD2. Trimming at V came to 4 bases and at J to 2 bases, leaving 4 bases not matched to a gene. The CDR3 extends over 15 amino acids. Germline values: CDR1 KGHSH, CDR2 LQKENI. CDR3 DNA sequence: TGTGCCAGCTCACGACAGCGGGGGGACACAGATACGCAGTATTTT. This encodes CASSRQRGDTDTQYF.

The chain links TRBV6-6 to TRBJ1-1, with 10 bases aligning to TRBD1. CDR3 size: 16 residues. Germline V gene data show CDR1 as MNHNY and CDR2 as SVGAGI (reference sequence). V shed 6 bases and J 2 bases; nucleotides not matched to a gene: 9. The CDR3 reads CASSDRGRRVNTEAFF. CDR3 sequence (DNA): TGTGCCAGCAGCGACAGGGGGCGTAGGGTTAACACTGAAGCTTTCTTT.

This clone has just a few counts. The V and J genes are TRBV4-1 and TRBJ2-2; TRBD2 is a possible D gene (6 bases). CDR3 length: 17 amino acids. Germline values: CDR1 MGHRA, CDR2 YSYEKL. The germline V and J ends were trimmed by 6 bases and 2 bases, with 19 bases remaining between them. CDR3 region: CASRGLRGTTNTGELFF. The CDR3 DNA sequence: TGCGCCAGCAGGGGATTACGGGGGACGACAAACACCGGGGAGCTGTTTTTT.

This clone has more than one count but fewer than ten. V gene TRBV10-2 combines with J gene TRBJ2-2, with D perhaps being TRBD1 or TRBD2 (6 bases each). CDR1 is WSHSY and CDR2 is SAAADI in the germline V gene. With 9 bases removed from V and 6 bases from J, the gap between germline ends came to 14 bases. The CDR3 runs to 13 residues. CDR3 sequence: CARSAGDSGELFF. In DNA form, the CDR3 reads TGCGCCAGAAGCGCAGGGGACTCCGGGGAGCTGTTTTTT.

This clone is medium-sized (0.01 to 0.1%) by share. This chain connects TRBV2 to TRBJ1-2, with 10 nucleotides matching TRBD1. J lost 10 bases, V lost 5 bases, and 10 bases had no gene match. Germline values: CDR1 SNHLY, CDR2 FYNNEI. The CDR3 is 14 residues long. The CDR3 nucleotides read TGTGCCAGCAGTAACCCGGGACAGGGGTCGGTCTACACCTTC. Encoded protein: CASSNPGQGSVYTF.

V usage is TRBV15 and J usage is TRBJ1-5; TRBD1 is a possible D gene (6 bases). Trimming stripped 5 bases from V and 7 bases from J, with 18 bases between. Germline V CDR1 and CDR2: LNHNV, YYDKDF (reference sequence). The CDR3 has 15 amino acids. The CDR3 DNA is TGTGCCACCAGCCGACTCCAGGGGAGCTTCCAGCCCCAGCATTTT. This translates into CATSRLQGSFQPQHF.

The chain combines TRBV30 with TRBJ1-2; no reliable D call. Trimming removed 3 bases from V and 5 bases from J, with 16 bases in between. Germline V gene sequence: CDR1 GTSNPN, CDR2 SVGIG (reference sequence). The CDR3 has 14 amino acids. CDR3 sequence reads: CAWRKRVPSYGYTF. The CDR3 DNA sequence: TGTGCCTGGAGGAAGAGGGTGCCAAGTTATGGCTACACCTTC.

The chain recombines TRBV5-1 with TRBJ1-1; the D gene is possibly TRBD1 (6 bases). V was pared by 4 bases and J by 1 base, with 23 bases between. This CDR3 contains 18 residues. Germline-derived CDR1 and CDR2 are SGHRS and YFSETQ. The CDR3 DNA reads as TGCGCCAGCAGCCCTTGGGTGGCAGGGGCCCCTTCGAACACTGAAGCTTTCTTT. Amino acids: CASSPWVAGAPSNTEAFF.

This rearrangement joins TRBV6-1 to TRBJ1-4; D unclear. There are 12 residues in the CDR3. Trimming removed 2 bases at V and 6 bases at J, with 4 bases between. Germline lookup yields CDR1 MNHNS and CDR2 SASEGT. Here the CDR3 DNA reads TGTGCCAGCAGTGAATCCCATGAAAAACTGTTTTTT. Translating it yields CASSESHEKLFF.

The rearrangement joins TRBV4-3 to TRBJ2-1, with 11 bases fitting TRBD2. CDR1 is LGHNA and CDR2 is YSLEER in the germline V gene. The CDR3 contains 18 residues. The V and J ends lost 0 bases and 3 bases, in that order; junction bases with no gene match: 7. This chain's CDR3 is CASSQEGRTSGFYNEQFF. In DNA, the CDR3 is TGCGCCAGCAGCCAAGAAGGTAGGACTAGCGGGTTCTACAATGAGCAGTTCTTC.

The gene calls are TRBV5-1 and TRBJ2-7, with D hard to call. The CDR3 sequence is 14 residues long. V was clipped by 1 base and J by 1 base, with 9 bases between them. CDR1 is SGHRS, CDR2 YFSETQ, per germline. In DNA, the CDR3 is TGCGCCAGCAGCTTGCAAGGCACATCCTACGAGCAGTACTTC. This translates into CASSLQGTSYEQYF.

The rearrangement links TRBV19 to TRBJ1-5; 7 bases map to TRBD1. The ends lost 6 bases at V and 3 bases at J; junction bases unmatched: 5. Germline V lookup: CDR1 LNHDA, CDR2 SQIVND (reference sequence). This CDR3 has 14 residues. This chain's CDR3 is CASSPGTVNQPQHF. CDR3 nucleotides: TGTGCCAGTAGCCCTGGGACAGTCAATCAGCCCCAGCATTTT.

This clone occurred once. This chain joins TRBV19 and TRBJ2-4; D might be TRBD2 (5 bases). Germline values: CDR1 LNHDA, CDR2 SQIVND (reference sequence). Trimming left V 4 bases short and J 3 bases short, with 7 bases between. This CDR3 has 13 amino acids. The CDR3 here is CASSNRDKNIQYF. CDR3 nucleotides: TGTGCCAGTAGTAACCGGGACAAAAACATTCAGTACTTC.

CDR3 residues: CASSFRPLNTEAFF. DNA of the CDR3: TGTGCCAGCAGCTTCAGACCGTTGAACACTGAAGCTTTCTTT. The rearrangement uses TRBV11-1 and TRBJ1-1; unclear D gene. V was clipped by 3 bases and J by 0 bases, with 8 bases between them. The CDR3 has 14 residues. CDR1 and CDR2 from the germline V gene are SGHAT and FQDESV (reference sequence).

This clone occurred a few times. Mismatch with germline at one junction end may stem from a read error. The chain is built from TRBV28 and TRBJ1-1; 8 bases fit TRBD1. The CDR3 runs to 16 residues. Germline V gene lookup returns CDR1 MDHEN and CDR2 SYDVKM. CDR3 amino acids: CASSSPSRQGNSEAFF. The CDR3 DNA follows: TGTGCCAGCAGTTCCCCGTCGAGACAGGGGAACTCTGAAGCTTTCTTT.